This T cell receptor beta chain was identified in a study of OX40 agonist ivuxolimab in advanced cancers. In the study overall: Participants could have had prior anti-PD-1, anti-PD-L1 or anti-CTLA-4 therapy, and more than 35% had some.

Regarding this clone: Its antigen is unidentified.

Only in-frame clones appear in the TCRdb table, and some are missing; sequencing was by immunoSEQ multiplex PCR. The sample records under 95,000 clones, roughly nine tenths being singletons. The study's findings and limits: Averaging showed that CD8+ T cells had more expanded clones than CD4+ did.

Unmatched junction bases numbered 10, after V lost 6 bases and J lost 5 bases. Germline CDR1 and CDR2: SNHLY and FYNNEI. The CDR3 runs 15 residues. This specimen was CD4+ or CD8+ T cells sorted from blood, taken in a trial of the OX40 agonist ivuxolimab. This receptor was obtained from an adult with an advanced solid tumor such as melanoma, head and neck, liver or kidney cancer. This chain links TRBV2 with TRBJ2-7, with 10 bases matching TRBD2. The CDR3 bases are TGTGCCAGCAGGGCCACGGCTAGCGGGGGTAACGAGCAGTACTTC. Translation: CASRATASGGNEQYF. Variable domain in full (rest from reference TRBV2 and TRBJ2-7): EPEVTQTPSHQVTQMGQEVILRCVPISNHLYFYWYRQILGQKVEFLVSFYNNEISEKSEIFDDQFSVERPDGSNFTLKIRSTKLEDSAMYFCASRATASGGNEQYFGPGTRLTVT.